The rows below give T cell receptor beta chains drawn from one sample of a study of blood T cell repertoires in COVID-19. TCRdb's copy holds only in-frame clones and misses some; the assay was immunoSEQ multiplex PCR. The sample carries 390,000 or so clones, over 75% recorded once. The source material was peripheral blood. These receptor sequences come from a woman aged 25 to 45 with COVID-19, enrolled during active disease. Both conserved end residues are part of each CDR3. D genes are given only for firm matches. Only part of the rows carry a size: once, few, many, or a class if the clone is expanded.

d_gene	v_gene	j_gene	abundance	CDR3aa	CDR3nt
TRBD1	TRBV28	TRBJ2-1	-	CASSLGTGVYNEQFF	TGTGCCAGCAGTTTAGGGACAGGGGTATACAATGAGCAGTTCTTC
-	TRBV6-2/TRBV6-3	TRBJ1-2	-	CASSYQGGYTF	TGTGCCAGCAGTTACCAGGGGGGCTACACCTTC
TRBD2	TRBV27	TRBJ2-7	-	CASSSAGGPYEQYF	TGTGCCAGCAGCTCAGCGGGAGGACCCTACGAGCAGTACTTC
-	TRBV3-1/TRBV3-2	TRBJ1-2	once	CASSQLHGNEGYTF	TGTGCCAGCAGCCAACTCCACGGGAACGAGGGCTACACCTTC
TRBD1	TRBV5-6	TRBJ1-4	-	CASSLVGGNEKLFF	TGTGCCAGCAGCTTGGTAGGGGGCAATGAAAAACTGTTTTTT
TRBD1	TRBV6-1	TRBJ2-7	-	CASSRGDRGEQYF	TGTGCCAGCAGCAGGGGGGACAGGGGCGAGCAGTACTTC
TRBD2	TRBV7-9	TRBJ2-1	few	CASGGTSGFNEQFF	TGTGCCAGCGGAGGGACTAGCGGGTTCAATGAGCAGTTCTTC
TRBD1	TRBV5-4	TRBJ1-1	-	CASSTRQGYTEAFF	TGTGCCAGCAGCACCCGACAGGGGTACACTGAAGCTTTCTTT
TRBD2	TRBV7-3	TRBJ2-5	-	CASSPTGGNQETQYF	TGTGCCAGCAGCCCAACGGGGGGAAACCAAGAGACCCAGTACTTC
-	TRBV24-1	TRBJ2-2	once	CATSLRTGELFF	TGTGCCACCAGCCTAAGAACCGGGGAGCTGTTTTTT
-	TRBV7-8	TRBJ1-1	-	CASSPGGRGEGTEAFF	TGTGCCAGCAGCCCTGGGGGGCGGGGGGAGGGAACTGAAGCTTTCTTT
-	TRBV19	TRBJ1-4	-	CASSIETAFATNEKLFF	TGTGCCAGTAGTATCGAGACAGCTTTTGCAACTAATGAAAAACTGTTTTTT
TRBD2	TRBV5-1	TRBJ2-1	-	CASSLLAGTGDEQFF	TGCGCCAGCAGCTTGCTAGCGGGGACGGGGGATGAGCAGTTCTTC
TRBD2	TRBV5-4	TRBJ2-1	-	CASSLGSISGNEQFF	TGTGCCAGCAGCTTGGGTTCGATTAGCGGGAATGAGCAGTTCTTC
-	TRBV27	TRBJ2-1	-	CASSPRASRGEQFF	TGTGCCAGCAGTCCTCGGGCCTCTCGGGGTGAGCAGTTCTTC
TRBD2	TRBV9	TRBJ2-2	-	CASKPSGSVAGELFF	TGTGCCAGCAAACCCAGCGGGAGTGTCGCCGGGGAGCTGTTTTTT
TRBD2	TRBV11-1	TRBJ2-7	-	CASSVSTSGFREQYF	TGTGCCAGCAGCGTCTCTACTAGCGGGTTCCGAGAGCAGTACTTC
-	TRBV3-1/TRBV3-2	TRBJ2-3	-	CASSQDYRDTQYF	TGTGCCAGCAGCCAAGATTATCGGGATACGCAGTATTTT
-	TRBV11-3	TRBJ2-1	once	CASSYHPRGEQFF	TGTGCCAGCAGCTACCACCCTAGGGGGGAGCAGTTCTTC
TRBD1	TRBV29-1	TRBJ1-1	-	CSVEGRGPVRRATEAFF	TGCAGCGTTGAAGGCAGGGGGCCCGTTCGCCGGGCCACTGAAGCTTTCTTT
-	TRBV27	TRBJ2-7	-	CASSLSWAREQYF	TGTGCCAGCAGTTTATCGTGGGCCCGCGAGCAGTACTTC
TRBD2	TRBV5-1	TRBJ2-5	once	CATKSTSGPSETQYF	TGCGCCACCAAAAGTACTAGCGGCCCTTCCGAGACCCAGTACTTC
-	TRBV28	TRBJ1-3	-	CASRAASSGNTIYF	TGTGCCAGCAGGGCCGCAAGCTCTGGAAACACCATATATTTT
-	TRBV5-6	TRBJ2-5	-	CASSTTGLQETQYF	TGTGCCAGCAGTACTACAGGGCTCCAAGAGACCCAGTACTTC